Following are 18 T cell receptor beta chains from one sample sequenced in a study of shared clonotypes between healthy human individuals. Here immunoSEQ multiplex PCR was the method, and the copy in TCRdb shows in-frame clones only, minus some. The sample lists about 680,000 clones, approximately 90% occurring once. CD45RO-negative cells were positively selected for CCR7, leaving out terminally differentiated effector memory CD45RA+ cells. The sequencing sample was made of naive CD8+ T cells sorted from blood. Receptors originate from a man aged 25 to 45 in good health.

The chain carries TRBV27 and TRBJ1-1; 7 bases map to TRBD1. V trimming: 6 bases; J trimming: 0 bases; junction bases outside the gene matches: 7. The germline V gene encodes CDR1 MNHEY and CDR2 SMNVEV (reference sequence). This CDR3 contains 15 residues. DNA of the CDR3: TGTGCCAGCAGCACAGACAGGGTGATGAACACTGAAGCTTTCTTT. Encoded protein: CASSTDRVMNTEAFF.

In DNA, the CDR3 is TGTGCCAGCAGCGTAAGACTTATGGAGACCCAGTACTTC. It codes for CASSVRLMETQYF. J is TRBJ2-5 and V is TRBV9; D call uncertain. With 1 base removed from V and 5 bases from J, the gap between germline ends came to 9 bases. The CDR3 has 13 amino acids. In germline, CDR1 is SGDLS, CDR2 YYNGEE.

The rearrangement joins TRBV11-2 to TRBJ1-1; D unclear. Germline CDR1 and CDR2: SGHAT and FQNNGV. Trimming removed 0 bases at V and 6 bases at J, with 14 bases between. CDR3 size: 15 residues. The CDR3 protein is CASSLDWVSGSEAFF. CDR3 DNA sequence: TGTGCCAGCAGCTTAGATTGGGTTTCGGGTTCTGAAGCTTTCTTT.

The chain combines TRBV4-3 with TRBJ2-1, with 10 bases identical to TRBD2. V shed 1 base, J shed 7 bases, and the junction held 7 bases outside the gene matches. Germline V gene sequence: CDR1 LGHNA, CDR2 YSLEER. There are 16 residues in the CDR3. CDR3 amino acids: CASSQGWLAGDNEQFF. CDR3 nucleotide sequence: TGCGCCAGCAGCCAAGGATGGCTAGCGGGAGATAATGAGCAGTTCTTC.

The chain combines TRBV14 with TRBJ2-7; 7 bases agree with TRBD1. Unmatched junction bases numbered 6, after V lost 4 bases and J lost 3 bases. The CDR3 consists of 14 residues. The germline gives CDR1 SGHDN, CDR2 FVKESK. The CDR3 coding sequence is TGTGCCAGCAGCCTCAGGGGGACCGTCTACGAGCAGTACTTC. The encoded protein is CASSLRGTVYEQYF.

This chain connects TRBV30 to TRBJ2-3; 11 positions agree with TRBD2. Per germline, CDR1 GTSNPN and CDR2 SVGIG (reference sequence). Trimming removed 4 bases from V and 3 bases from J; junction bases left unmatched: 9. The CDR3 consists of 16 residues. The CDR3 bases are TGTGCCTGGACTCGACTAGCGGGATCAGCGACAGATACGCAGTATTTT. This encodes CAWTRLAGSATDTQYF.

The V gene is TRBV19, the J gene TRBJ1-1; 9 bases map to TRBD1. Germline CDR1 LNHDA, CDR2 SQIVND (reference sequence). The CDR3 runs 15 residues. V was pared by 4 bases and J by 7 bases, with 10 bases of the junction left unmatched. This CDR3 is CASSKTGQGIYEAFF. CDR3 sequence (DNA): TGTGCCAGTAGTAAAACCGGACAGGGGATTTATGAAGCTTTCTTT.

CDR3 nucleotide sequence: TGTGCCAGCAGCCACGACAGGAACACTGAAGCTTTCTTT. It translates to CASSHDRNTEAFF. The chain carries TRBV28 and TRBJ1-1; D possibly corresponds to TRBD1 (5 bases). In germline, CDR1 is MDHEN, CDR2 SYDVKM. The V end was cut by 6 bases, the J end by 1 base, with 9 bases between. The CDR3 contains 13 residues.

This chain connects TRBV5-4 to TRBJ2-5, with 9 bases fitting TRBD2. CDR3 size: 17 residues. The V segment lost 4 bases and the J segment 1 base; nucleotides outside the gene matches: 11. Germline assignment: CDR1 SGHNT and CDR2 YYREEE (reference sequence). CDR3 sequence (DNA): TGTGCCAGCAGCCCCGATAGCGGGAGTGGTCTCCAAGAGACCCAGTACTTC. It yields the protein CASSPDSGSGLQETQYF.

This clone was counted a few times. The chain combines TRBV7-9 with TRBJ2-1; D unclear. The CDR3 has 14 residues. Germline CDR1 reads SEHNR; CDR2 reads FQNEAQ (reference sequence). V was pared by 3 bases and J by 7 bases, with 13 bases between. The CDR3 loop reads CASSFLETTNEQFF. Written as DNA, the CDR3 is TGTGCCAGCAGCTTTTTGGAAACCACAAATGAGCAGTTCTTC.

The V and J genes are TRBV28 and TRBJ2-1, with D maybe TRBD2 (5 bases). Between the trimmed V and J ends, which lost 7 bases and 10 bases, there was a span of 14 bases. The germline V gene has CDR1 MDHEN and CDR2 SYDVKM. CDR3 size: 12 residues. The CDR3 nucleotides read TGTGCCAGCAAGCCAACATCTAGCGAGCAGTTCTTC. It translates to CASKPTSSEQFF.

J is TRBJ2-2 and V is TRBV10-3; D call uncertain. The V gene's germline CDR1 is ENHRY and CDR2 SYGVKD. V shed 0 bases and J shed 4 bases, with 9 bases lying between them. The CDR3 runs 15 residues. In DNA, the CDR3 is TGTGCCATCAGTGAGTCTGGCAGAGGCACCGGGGAGCTGTTTTTT. It encodes CAISESGRGTGELFF.

As DNA, the CDR3 is TGCGCCAGCAGCCAGGGGACTAGCGGGAGTTTTAGAGATACGCAGTATTTT. Its protein is CASSQGTSGSFRDTQYF. The chain couples TRBV4-1 to TRBJ2-3; TRBD2 matches at 14 bases. Trimming cost V 3 bases and J 5 bases; bases outside gene matches: 7. The germline V gene has CDR1 MGHRA and CDR2 YSYEKL. The CDR3 runs to 17 residues.

The chain uses TRBV27 and TRBJ2-7; 11 bases align to TRBD2. The germline V gene has CDR1 MNHEY and CDR2 SMNVEV (reference sequence). The ends lost 2 bases at V and 4 bases at J; junction bases unmatched: 7. The CDR3 is 16 amino acids. CDR3 sequence reads: CASSLKAASGRYEQYF. The CDR3 nucleotides are TGTGCCAGCAGTTTAAAAGCGGCTAGCGGGAGGTACGAGCAGTACTTC.

The rearrangement joins TRBV19 to TRBJ2-7, with D perhaps given as TRBD1 or TRBD2 (6 bases each). V was shortened by 5 bases and J by 1 base, with 12 bases between the two germline ends. CDR1 is LNHDA, CDR2 SQIVND, per germline (reference sequence). This CDR3 region has 14 residues. The CDR3 spells CASSFGGGSYEQYF. CDR3 DNA: TGTGCCAGTAGTTTCGGAGGGGGGTCCTACGAGCAGTACTTC.

The count of this clone is one. The chain combines TRBV27 with TRBJ1-2; 8 bases fit TRBD1. The V gene end was trimmed by 4 bases and the J gene end by 4 bases; junction bases not matched to a gene: 8. The CDR3 extends over 15 amino acids. CDR1 and CDR2 (germline): MNHEY, SMNVEV (reference sequence). For the CDR3, the DNA is TGTGCCAGCAGTTATGGGACAGGCACTGGCTATGGCTACACCTTC. Protein product: CASSYGTGTGYGYTF.

J is TRBJ2-7 and V is TRBV5-4; D remains unclear. The CDR3 is made up of 12 amino acids. Germline V gene lookup returns CDR1 SGHNT and CDR2 YYREEE (reference sequence). V was cut by 2 bases and J by 5 bases, with 8 bases left in between. The chain's CDR3 is CASSFRLDEQYF. In DNA form, the CDR3 reads TGTGCCAGCAGCTTTAGGCTTGACGAGCAGTACTTC.

J is TRBJ2-7 and V is TRBV29-1; D possibly corresponds to TRBD2 (6 bases). This CDR3 region has 12 residues. V lost 6 bases, J lost 5 bases, and 14 bases lay in between. Looked up from germline, CDR1 is SQVTM and CDR2 is ANQGSEA. CDR3 bases: TGCAGCGTCGGAAGCGGGCGACACGAGCAGTACTTC. It specifies CSVGSGRHEQYF.